This T cell receptor beta chain was sequenced during a study of blood T cell repertoires in COVID-19. The wider study: Nucleic acid was either cDNA or gDNA, and it came from T cells, B-cell-depleted T cells, or PBMCs.

In the original analysis: Estimation of nucleated cell counts was performed using reference gene primer amplification. The data were produced by immunoSEQ multiplex PCR, yet TCRdb's version contains in-frame clones alone and is incomplete. From that table come the V and J calls and clone size; the DNA was used to work out D and trimming. The sample yields 300,000 to 450,000 clones, around 87% seen once. Germline V gene data show CDR1 as SGDLS and CDR2 as YYNGEE. Trimming pared 0 bases from V and 5 bases from J, leaving 11 bases between. This CDR3 has 14 residues. The chain is built from TRBV9 and TRBJ1-1; D not resolved. The TCR was taken from a woman aged 55-69 years with COVID-19, enrolled during active disease. The sequencing sample was made of peripheral blood. The CDR3 coding sequence is TGTGCCAGCAGCGTAGATCCCAGTACGACTGAAGCTTTCTTT. Residues: CASSVDPSTTEAFF.